This T cell receptor beta chain was obtained from a study of T cells in Graves' hyperthyroidism and ophthalmopathy. Study context: It was at initial diagnosis, before any treatment, that peripheral blood was collected. Study-wide results and limits: A model using 13 V-J features told ophthalmopathy apart from stable hyperthyroidism.

Hyperthyroidism, newly diagnosed and lasting under 2 months, affected patients aged 18 to 65. Germline V gene lookup returns CDR1 SGHRS and CDR2 YFSETQ. V lost 1 base to trimming and J lost 0 bases, with 14 bases between them. The CDR3 runs 18 residues. This clonotype has only a few counts. The antigen is undetermined. The TCR beta CDR3 regions underwent amplification using RNA transcripts as the source. The primer set for the first-round RT-PCR of the TCR CDR3 was HTBI. TCRdb fed the multiplex PCR reads into MiXCR, producing one record per CDR3 protein. The sample yields about 500,000 distinct CDR3 sequences, over 15% seen once.

The sample taken for sequencing was blood. V usage is TRBV5-1 and J usage is TRBJ2-6; maybe TRBD2 (6 bases). This receptor was obtained from a woman aged 18-29 years with Graves' hyperthyroidism. As DNA, the CDR3 is TGCGCCAGCAGCTTGATGGAGGGGCCCCTCTCTGGGGCCAACGTCCTGACTTTC. It specifies CASSLMEGPLSGANVLTF.